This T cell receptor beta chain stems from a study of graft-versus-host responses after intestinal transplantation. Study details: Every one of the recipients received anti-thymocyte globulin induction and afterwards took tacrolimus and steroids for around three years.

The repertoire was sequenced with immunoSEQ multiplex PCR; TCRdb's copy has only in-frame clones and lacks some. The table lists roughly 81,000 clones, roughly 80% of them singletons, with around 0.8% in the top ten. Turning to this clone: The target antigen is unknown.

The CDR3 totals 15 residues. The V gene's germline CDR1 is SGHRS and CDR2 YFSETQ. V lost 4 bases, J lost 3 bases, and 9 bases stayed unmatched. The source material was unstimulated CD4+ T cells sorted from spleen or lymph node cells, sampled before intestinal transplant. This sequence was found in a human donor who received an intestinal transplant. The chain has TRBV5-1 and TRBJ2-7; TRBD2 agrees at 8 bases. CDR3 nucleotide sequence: TGCGCCAGCAGCCGGGGGGGGGCCCTGGGCTACGAGCAGTACTTC. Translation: CASSRGGALGYEQYF. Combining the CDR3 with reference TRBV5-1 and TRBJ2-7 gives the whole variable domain KAGVTQTPRYLIKTRGQQVTLSCSPISGHRSVSWYQQTPGQGLQFLFEYFSETQRNKGNFPGRFSGRQFSNSRSEMNVSTLELGDSALYLCASSRGGALGYEQYFGPGTRLTVT.